These 5 T cell receptor beta chains were all obtained from the same sample, sequenced in a study of blood T cell repertoires in COVID-19. Only in-frame clones appear in the TCRdb table, and some are missing; sequencing was by immunoSEQ multiplex PCR. The sample holds tens of thousands of clones; roughly 73% are singletons and the top ten take 45% to 60%. The sequenced sample was peripheral blood. Receptors originate from a human donor in a cohort sampled during active COVID-19.

The gene calls are TRBV12-2 and TRBJ1-5; the D call of TRBD1 is as the table states it, not checked on the DNA. TRBV12-2 is an annotated pseudogene. This CDR3 contains 12 residues. CDR3 DNA sequence: TGTGCAAGTCGCTTCCCAGGCCAGCCCCAGCATTTT. This codes for CASRFPGQPQHF.

The gene calls are TRBV2 and TRBJ1-2; a possible D gene is TRBD1 (5 bases). The CDR3 runs to 16 residues. The V gene's germline CDR1 is SNHLY and CDR2 FYNNEI. Trimming left V 7 bases short and J 2 bases short, with 20 bases between. The CDR3 coding sequence is TGTGCCAGCACCCGAAGAGGATTTAAGGGGAACTATGGCTACACCTTC. Translation gives CASTRRGFKGNYGYTF.

The chain joins TRBV10-1 to TRBJ1-5; perhaps TRBD1 as D (6 bases). V shed 6 bases and J shed 7 bases, with 13 bases lying between them. Germline values: CDR1 WNHNN, CDR2 SYGVQD (reference sequence). The CDR3 totals 13 residues. Here the CDR3 reads CASRQGPGQPQHF. The CDR3, as DNA: TGCGCCAGCAGACAGGGACCGGGCCAGCCCCAGCATTTT.

The chain is built from TRBV10-1 and TRBJ1-6; 9 bases are shared with TRBD1. The CDR3 contains 15 residues. Germline lookup yields CDR1 WNHNN and CDR2 SYGVQD (reference sequence). The CDR3: CATGDREAYNSPLHF. In nucleotides, the CDR3 is TGCGCTACTGGGGACAGGGAGGCCTATAATTCACCCCTCCACTTT.

The chain joins TRBV18 to TRBJ2-2; D ambiguous. The CDR3 is 13 residues long. Germline values: CDR1 KGHSH, CDR2 LQKENI. Trimming removed 2 bases at V and 7 bases at J, with 8 bases between. CDR3 in DNA: TGTGCCAGCTCACCAACTACCGGCGGGGAGCTGTTTTTT. It translates to CASSPTTGGELFF. The full variable domain, its missing parts supplied by reference TRBV18 and TRBJ2-2, is NAGVMQNPRHLVRRRGQEARLRCSPMKGHSHVYWYRQLPEEGLKFMVYLQKENIIDESGMPKERFSAEFPKEGPSILRIQQVVRGDSAAYFCASSPTTGGELFFGEGSRLTVL.